A single sample is the source of the 12 T cell receptor beta chains below, sequenced in a study of PD-L1 blockade in urothelial cancer. Time point reported: peripheral blood 6 weeks after treatment start. TCRdb keeps only in-frame clones here, not all; method: immunoSEQ multiplex PCR. The profile shows 120,000 or so clones, about 83% of them singletons. Sequenced here: PBMCs, sampled around atezolizumab (anti-PD-L1) treatment. These receptors were obtained from a man aged 45-60 years with urothelial cancer.

The table lists this clone with a count of one. The chain has TRBV5-1 and TRBJ2-1, with 11 bases lining up with TRBD2. Germline trimming cut 6 bases from V and 7 bases from J; bases unmatched to any gene: 6. Germline CDR1 reads SGHRS; CDR2 reads YFSETQ. The CDR3 is 14 residues long. The CDR3, as DNA: TGCGCCAGCAATCTAGGGACTAGCGGAAATGAGCAGTTCTTC. This encodes CASNLGTSGNEQFF.

The chain is built from TRBV15 and TRBJ1-5, with D uncertain. This CDR3 has 12 amino acids. Trimming removed 2 bases from V and 4 bases from J, with 3 bases in between. CDR1 is LNHNV, CDR2 YYDKDF, per germline (reference sequence). CDR3 protein: CATSRPNQPQHF. The CDR3 nucleotides are TGTGCCACCAGCAGACCTAATCAGCCCCAGCATTTT.

J is TRBJ2-5 and V is TRBV9; D is perhaps TRBD2 (6 bases). The CDR3 consists of 14 residues. V lost 0 bases, J lost 5 bases, and 11 bases lay in between. Germline V gene sequence: CDR1 SGDLS, CDR2 YYNGEE. In DNA form, the CDR3 reads TGTGCCAGCAGCGTAGTGGCGGGACGGGAGACCCAGTACTTC. It specifies CASSVVAGRETQYF.

V gene TRBV6-1 combines with J gene TRBJ2-1; D is ambiguous. The CDR3 contains 10 residues. Germline values: CDR1 MNHNS, CDR2 SASEGT. Trimming left V 5 bases short and J 11 bases short, with 7 bases between. The CDR3 sequence is CASSTRKQFF. CDR3 nucleotide sequence: TGTGCCAGCAGTACGAGAAAGCAGTTCTTC.

The J gene is TRBJ2-2, the V gene TRBV6-6; a possible D gene is TRBD2 (7 bases). The CDR3 runs 16 residues. The V and J ends lost 3 bases and 3 bases respectively, with 14 bases between them. Germline CDR1 reads MNHNY; CDR2 reads SVGAGI (reference sequence). CDR3 sequence: CASSYRGRADTGELFF. In DNA, the CDR3 is TGTGCCAGCAGTTATAGGGGGAGGGCCGACACCGGGGAGCTGTTTTTT.

This clone turned up a few times. The CDR3 bases are TGTGCCAGCAGTTACGGGACAGTGAACACTGAAGCTTTCTTT. Amino acid sequence: CASSYGTVNTEAFF. V usage is TRBV6-5 and J usage is TRBJ1-1, with 7 bases lining up with TRBD1. The V and J ends lost 2 bases and 0 bases, in that order; junction bases with no gene match: 0. Germline V gives CDR1 MNHEY, CDR2 SVGAGI. This CDR3 is built from 14 residues.

The chain uses TRBV13 and TRBJ1-4; 10 positions match TRBD1. CDR1 PRHDT and CDR2 FYEKMQ come from the germline V gene (reference sequence). V dropped 5 bases and J dropped 6; count of bases not matched to a gene: 6. The CDR3 is made up of 15 amino acids. CDR3 amino acids: CASSLGGQGHEKLFF. CDR3 nucleotide sequence: TGTGCCAGCAGCCTCGGGGGACAGGGGCATGAAAAACTGTTTTTT.

This clone was recorded only once. The rearrangement uses TRBV28 and TRBJ1-1; 8 bases map to TRBD1. The germline V gene encodes CDR1 MDHEN and CDR2 SYDVKM. The CDR3 loop spans 14 amino acids. V was pared by 7 bases and J by 2 bases, with 6 bases of the junction left unmatched. CDR3 sequence reads: CASKRDRLNTEAFF. CDR3 coding DNA: TGTGCCAGCAAAAGGGACAGGTTAAACACTGAAGCTTTCTTT.

This sequence joins TRBV5-1 and TRBJ2-1, with 8 bases matching TRBD1. The CDR3 covers 13 residues. The germline gives CDR1 SGHRS, CDR2 YFSETQ. J was trimmed by 6 bases and V by 7 bases; bases with no gene match: 6. CDR3 nucleotide sequence: TGCGCCAGCGCACAGGGGGTGTTCAATGAGCAGTTCTTC. This codes for CASAQGVFNEQFF.

This rearrangement joins TRBV9 to TRBJ2-1; 8 nucleotides line up with TRBD2. CDR1 and CDR2 (germline): SGDLS, YYNGEE. Trimming cost V 0 bases and J 4 bases; bases outside gene matches: 3. The CDR3 totals 15 residues. The CDR3 here is CASSVALAGYNEQFF. CDR3 in DNA: TGTGCCAGCAGCGTAGCGCTAGCGGGTTACAATGAGCAGTTCTTC.

This sequence joins TRBV11-2 and TRBJ2-5, with D unresolved. Trimming took 8 bases from V and 4 from J, leaving 8 bases between them. In germline, CDR1 is SGHAT, CDR2 FQNNGV. CDR3 length: 11 amino acids. This chain's CDR3 is CASRFGETQYF. CDR3 bases: TGTGCCAGCCGTTTCGGAGAGACCCAGTACTTC.

The CDR3 bases are TGTGCCAGCTCACCTCTACGGGACAGCGGCCACGAGCAGTACTTC. The encoded protein is CASSPLRDSGHEQYF. This chain connects TRBV18 to TRBJ2-5; 7 positions agree with TRBD1. The J call could be wrong; TRBJ2-7 is a better fit for the DNA end. The CDR3 is 15 amino acids. Germline values: CDR1 KGHSH, CDR2 LQKENI.